A single sample is the source of the 15 T cell receptor beta chains below, sequenced in a study of spatial heterogeneity in lung cancer (dated by TCRdb to the late 2010s). Their specific antigens are unknown. The library was generated by 5' RACE. Sequencing took place on a NextSeq 500. TCRdb applied fastp at Q25 and MiXCR to the public reads, then kept only in-frame beta chains. CDR3 protein duplicates are merged, each entry listing the most common genes and DNA. The sample table lists 3,000 to 4,000 distinct CDR3 sequences, 5.5% to 7% of them with a count of one. The leading ten clones occupy 20% of the sample. The investigation overall reported the following: The number of expanded intratumoral alpha and beta TCRs correlated with the tumor nonsynonymous mutation count.

The sample's time point label is to be understood as: sample taken at primary tumor resection. The sequencing used lung tumor tissue, collected at surgery. Every receptor here comes from a male donor with early-stage non-small cell lung cancer.

By share, this clonotype counts as medium-sized (0.01 to 0.1%). This beta chain was picked up by a library intended for alpha chains and is off target, so its count carries little meaning. The rearrangement uses TRBV6-5 and TRBJ2-1; 10 bases line up with TRBD2. V shed 6 bases, J shed 12 bases, and the junction held 14 bases outside the gene matches. The CDR3 sequence is 15 residues long. CDR1 and CDR2 from the germline V gene are MNHEY and SVGAGI. The CDR3 coding sequence is TGTGCCAGCAGCCCCTCGGAGCGGGGGGGCCGGGGGCAGTTCTTC. Translating gives CASSPSERGGRGQFF.

Judged by abundance, this clonotype is medium-sized. As an off-target read in a library built for alpha chains, this beta chain has a frequency of little significance. The rearrangement joins TRBV14 to TRBJ2-1; 16 nucleotides match TRBD2. V shed 0 bases, J shed 9 bases, and the junction held 11 bases outside the gene matches. Looked up from germline, CDR1 is SGHDN and CDR2 is FVKESK. The CDR3 extends over 19 amino acids. CDR3 coding DNA: TGTGCCAGCAGCCAAGAGTTGGGACTAGCGGGAGGGCCTCGCGTTGAGCAGTTCTTC. It is translated as CASSQELGLAGGPRVEQFF. The full variable domain, its missing parts supplied by reference TRBV14 and TRBJ2-1, is EAGVTQFPSHSVIEKGQTVTLRCDPISGHDNLYWYRRVMGKEIKFLLHFVKESKQDESGMPNNRFLAERTGGTYSTLKVQPAELEDSGVYFCASSQELGLAGGPRVEQFFGPGTRLTVL.

This clonotype has a count of ten or more. This beta chain is an off-target read within a library intended for alpha chains, so its frequency means little. The V gene is TRBV6-5, the J gene TRBJ1-1; D unclear. Trimming took 6 bases from V and 4 from J, leaving 15 bases between them. The germline CDR1 and CDR2 sequences are MNHEY and SVGAGI. The CDR3 covers 14 residues. The CDR3 nucleotides read TGTGCCAGCAGCCTAACTAAGGCGGGCACTGAAGCTTTCTTT. Translating gives CASSLTKAGTEAFF.

This clonotype appeared many times. This beta chain is off target for a library built for alpha chains, so its abundance means little. The CDR3 sequence: CASSSSLLGSRTDTQYF. CDR3 bases: TGTGCCAGCAGCTCATCTCTATTGGGGTCCCGCACAGATACGCAGTATTTT. This chain uses TRBV7-2 with TRBJ2-3, with D unresolved. This CDR3 has 17 residues. CDR1 is SGHTA, CDR2 FQGNSA, per germline. Between the trimmed V and J ends, which lost 4 bases and 1 base, there was a span of 18 bases.

This clonotype occurred many times. A library prepared for alpha chains yielded this beta chain as an off-target read; its size is of little meaning. This chain joins TRBV12-3 or TRBV12-4 and TRBJ2-5; TRBD2 aligns across 13 bases. The CDR3 consists of 17 residues. The J segment lost 6 bases and the V segment lost 3 bases, leaving 10 bases of the junction unmatched. CDR3 sequence reads: CASSFESGTSGIQTQYF. The CDR3 coding sequence is TGTGCCAGCAGTTTCGAGTCCGGGACTAGCGGGATTCAGACCCAGTACTTC.

This clonotype is labeled medium-sized (0.01 to 0.1%). This beta chain was picked up by a library intended for alpha chains and is off target, so its count carries little meaning. The chain joins TRBV6-5 to TRBJ1-1, with a possible D match to TRBD1 (5 bases). This CDR3 region has 14 residues. CDR1 MNHEY and CDR2 SVGAGI come from the germline V gene. Deletions cut 0 bases from V and 7 bases from J, with 12 bases between. In DNA, the CDR3 is TGTGCCAGCAGTTACTCGTCAGGGCAATTTGAAGCTTTCTTT. This translates into CASSYSSGQFEAFF.

Judged by abundance, this clonotype is medium-sized (0.01 to 0.1%). This beta chain was picked up by a library intended for alpha chains and is off target, so its count carries little meaning. J is TRBJ2-5 and V is TRBV5-1; 8 bases are shared with TRBD1. The CDR3 is 15 amino acids. The J segment lost 4 bases and the V segment lost 5 bases, leaving 10 bases of the junction unmatched. Germline V gives CDR1 SGHRS, CDR2 YFSETQ. CDR3 coding DNA: TGCGCCAGCAGTGGCAGGGGGCTTTCTGGAGAGACCCAGTACTTC. Amino acid sequence: CASSGRGLSGETQYF.

About this clonotype itself: As an off-target read in a library built for alpha chains, this beta chain has a frequency of little significance. This rearrangement joins TRBV7-6 to TRBJ1-1; TRBD1 matches at 8 bases. Trimming cost V 7 bases and J 4 bases; bases outside gene matches: 8. The CDR3 totals 14 residues. The germline gives CDR1 SGHVS, CDR2 FNYEAQ. The CDR3 nucleotides read TGTGCCAGCACCACCGGACAGGGTTTCACTGAAGCTTTCTTT. Its protein product is CASTTGQGFTEAFF.

By share of the sample, this clonotype is medium-sized. With the library built for alpha chains, this beta chain is off target and its frequency is not meaningful. The chain uses TRBV6-2 or TRBV6-3 and TRBJ2-3; D not resolved. The CDR3 totals 13 residues. V was pared by 7 bases and J by 0 bases, with 8 bases between. The V gene's germline CDR1 is MNHEY and CDR2 SVGEGT. CDR3 DNA: TGTGCCAGCAACCGCGACAGCACAGATACGCAGTATTTT. This encodes CASNRDSTDTQYF.

In this sample, this clonotype is medium-sized. The library was prepared for alpha chains; this beta chain is a stray read, so its frequency means little. CDR3 sequence (DNA): TGTGCCAGCAGTGCGTCCGGGACAGTTTCGGGCTACACCTTC. It codes for CASSASGTVSGYTF. The genes are TRBV6-6 and TRBJ1-2; the match to TRBD1 covers 7 bases. This CDR3 is 14 amino acids long. Unmatched junction bases numbered 11, after V lost 5 bases and J lost 8 bases. CDR1 is MNHNY and CDR2 is SVGAGI in the germline V gene (reference sequence).

Within the sample, this clonotype is medium-sized. With the library built for alpha chains, this beta chain is off target and its frequency is not meaningful. The chain has TRBV6-6 and TRBJ2-1; D is ambiguous. V gave up 7 bases and J gave up 10 bases, with 5 bases separating them. This CDR3 has 9 amino acids. Per germline, CDR1 MNHNY and CDR2 SVGAGI (reference sequence). The DNA of the CDR3 is TGTGCCAGCAAGAGGGAGCAGTTCTTC. Translated: CASKREQFF.

This clonotype was recorded at least ten times. This beta chain lies outside the target of a library built for alpha chains; its clone size means little. V and J are TRBV7-9 and TRBJ1-1; 7 nucleotides align to TRBD1. The V and J ends lost 5 bases and 0 bases, in that order; junction bases with no gene match: 3. This CDR3 is 14 amino acids long. Germline V gene sequence: CDR1 SEHNR, CDR2 FQNEAQ (reference sequence). CDR3 DNA: TGTGCCAGCAGCCGGGACAGATTGAACACTGAAGCTTTCTTT. Protein: CASSRDRLNTEAFF.

Many counts were recorded for this clonotype. Within a library made for alpha chains, this beta chain is off target, and its count is uninformative. The rearrangement joins TRBV7-9 to TRBJ1-2, with a weak D call TRBD1 (5 bases). This CDR3 comprises 16 residues. Between the trimmed V and J ends, which lost 1 base and 4 bases, there was a span of 16 bases. Per the germline V gene, CDR1 is SEHNR and CDR2 is FQNEAQ (reference sequence). The DNA for the CDR3 is TGTGCCAGCAGCTTAGTCGGAGGGCAGGGCAGCTATGGCTACACCTTC. Protein product: CASSLVGGQGSYGYTF.

This clonotype came up a few times. A library prepared for alpha chains yielded this beta chain as an off-target read; its size is of little meaning. This chain joins TRBV4-2 and TRBJ2-1; D ambiguous. Germline assignment: CDR1 LGHNA and CDR2 YNFKEQ. Trimming took off 0 bases at V and 0 bases at J, with 6 bases between the two ends. The CDR3 covers 15 residues. CDR3 sequence: CASSQDRGSYNEQFF. CDR3 nucleotide sequence: TGTGCCAGCAGCCAAGATCGAGGCTCCTACAATGAGCAGTTCTTC.

This clonotype has at least ten counts. With the library built for alpha chains, this beta chain is off target and its frequency is not meaningful. The V call is TRBV15, the J call TRBJ2-3; 16 bases map to TRBD2. CDR1 and CDR2 from the germline V gene are LNHNV and YYDKDF (reference sequence). This CDR3 spans 20 amino acids. V was clipped by 7 bases and J by 2 bases; unmatched bases: 15. The CDR3 loop is CATNSPGLAGGWSFTDTQYF. DNA of the CDR3: TGTGCCACCAATTCACCGGGACTAGCGGGGGGGTGGTCGTTCACAGATACGCAGTATTTT.